These T cell receptor beta chains were read from a single sample in a study of Ad26.COV2.S vaccination and SARS-CoV-2 variants. The repertoire was sequenced with immunoSEQ multiplex PCR; TCRdb's copy has only in-frame clones and lacks some. Counted here are about 350,000 clones, about nine tenths occurring once; the ten biggest clones make up about 6.4%. The sequencing here drew on peripheral blood, taken in a trial of Ad26.COV2.S vaccine versus placebo. Every receptor here comes from a person aged 18-65 years who received the Ad26.COV2.S COVID-19 vaccine or a placebo. Each CDR3 is given with its conserved first and last residue. D genes are given only for firm matches. Clone size is stated in some rows and not others, as once, few, many or a class when expanded.

>TRBJ1-1|once|TRBV7-9|.
TGTGCCAGCAGCTTAGCGCAGGGTTTTGAAGCTTTCTTT
CASSLAQGFEAFF
>TRBJ1-2|once|TRBV30|.
TGTGCCTGGAGTAGGTCAGGGGAGCGGTATGGCTACACCTTC
CAWSRSGERYGYTF
>TRBJ2-7|.|TRBV11-2|.
TGTGCCAGCAATCATGAGCAGGGCGAGCAGTACTTC
CASNHEQGEQYF
>TRBJ2-1|.|TRBV27|.
TGTGCCAGCACCCCGTCCCTATTACATGAGCAGTTCTTC
CASTPSLLHEQFF
>TRBJ1-5|once|TRBV28|TRBD1
TGTGCCAGCAGAATACCGGGACAGGGATATCAGCCCCAGCATTTT
CASRIPGQGYQPQHF
>TRBJ2-2|.|TRBV6-4|TRBD1
TGTGCCAGCAGTGACGGACAGGGGGCCGGGGAGCTGTTTTTT
CASSDGQGAGELFF
>TRBJ1-6|.|TRBV11-2|.
TGTGCCAGCAGCTCAGGACTAAACCAGTCACCCCTCCACTTT
CASSSGLNQSPLHF
>TRBJ1-5|.|TRBV6-1|TRBD1
TGTGCCAGCAGTGAAGACCCCCCCGGTGGGGACAGAAATCAGCCCCAGCATTTT
CASSEDPPGGDRNQPQHF
>TRBJ1-2|.|TRBV20-1|TRBD1
TGCAGTGCATGGGACAGCTATGGCTACACCTTC
CSAWDSYGYTF
>TRBJ2-7|.|TRBV9|.
TGTGCCAGCAGCGTAGGGTTTCAGAGACCTTACGAGCAGTACTTC
CASSVGFQRPYEQYF
>TRBJ2-3|.|TRBV7-9|.
TGTGCCAGCAGCCAACCAGGGCAACGGACAGATACGCAGTATTTT
CASSQPGQRTDTQYF
>TRBJ1-1|once|TRBV7-3|.
TGTGCCAGCAGACCCCCTGGGGGGCCGATGAACACTGAAGCTTTCTTT
CASRPPGGPMNTEAFF
>TRBJ2-1|.|TRBV21-1|.
TGTGCCAGCAGCAAAAAGGTGTACAGGACAAGGGGAGACAATGAGCAGTTCTTC
CASSKKVYRTRGDNEQFF
>TRBJ1-1|.|TRBV5-4|.
TGTGCCAGCAGCTTGGGACGGTCCATGAACACTGAAGCTTTCTTT
CASSLGRSMNTEAFF
>TRBJ2-3|.|TRBV4-1|.
TGCGCCAGCAGCCTGGAGCAGAGCACAGATACGCAGTATTTT
CASSLEQSTDTQYF
>TRBJ2-7|.|TRBV27|.
TGTGCCAGCAGTTTAGCCGGCATCCAAAACTACGAGCAGTACTTC
CASSLAGIQNYEQYF
>TRBJ2-7|.|TRBV11-2|TRBD2
TGTGCCAGCAGCTTGCGGGGGGTCGGGACACGGGCTTACGAGCAGTACTTC
CASSLRGVGTRAYEQYF
>TRBJ2-5|.|TRBV27|.
TGTGCCAGCAAAGGGGGGACTCAAGAGACCCAGTACTTC
CASKGGTQETQYF
>TRBJ2-1|.|TRBV6-6|TRBD2
TGTGCCAGCACCCTGCGGGGGTGGAATGAGCAGTTCTTC
CASTLRGWNEQFF
>TRBJ2-5|.|TRBV25-1|TRBD1
TGTGCCAGCAGTGATGGGACAGGAGCCTTGGAGACCCAGTACTTC
CASSDGTGALETQYF
>TRBJ2-7|.|TRBV15|.
TGTGCCACCAGCAGAGATCCGAAACAGGGTTCCTACGAGCAGTACTTC
CATSRDPKQGSYEQYF
>TRBJ2-2|.|TRBV5-1|.
TGCGCCAGCAGCCCCCGTTTGGGGGACACCGGGGAGCTGTTTTTT
CASSPRLGDTGELFF
>TRBJ2-3|.|TRBV5-1|TRBD2
TGCGCCAGCAGCTCCCGAGCGGGGGGGCGAACAGATACGCAGTATTTT
CASSSRAGGRTDTQYF
>TRBJ1-5|.|TRBV7-3|.
TGTGCCAGCAGCTTATTGGGAACGAGTCAGCCCCAGCATTTT
CASSLLGTSQPQHF
>TRBJ2-1|.|TRBV30|.
TGTGCCTGGAGTGTACTCGATGAGCAGTTCTTC
CAWSVLDEQFF
>TRBJ2-1|.|TRBV29-1|.
TGCAGCGTTGACTACAAGTTCGAGCAGTTCTTC
CSVDYKFEQFF
>TRBJ2-7|.|TRBV9|TRBD1
TGTGCCAGTGGTGGACAGGGAGGCTACGAGCAGTACTTC
CASGGQGGYEQYF
>TRBJ2-7|.|TRBV7-2|.
TGTGCCAGCAGCCCAATCCCCCCGGGGCAATTGGGCTACGAGCAGTACTTC
CASSPIPPGQLGYEQYF
>TRBJ1-5|.|TRBV5-8|TRBD1
TGTGCCAGCAGCCCCGGGACAGGGGACGTTCAGCCCCAGCATTTT
CASSPGTGDVQPQHF
>TRBJ2-7|.|TRBV10-3|TRBD1
TGTGCCATCAGGAGGACAGGGGGCACCTACGAGCAGTACTTC
CAIRRTGGTYEQYF
>TRBJ2-1|.|TRBV4-1|.
TGCGCCAGCAGCCACAGATCCGACTACAATGAGCAGTTCTTC
CASSHRSDYNEQFF
>TRBJ2-1|.|TRBV18|TRBD2
TGTGCCAGCTCGACACTAGCGGGAGAGTTAAATGAGCAGTTCTTC
CASSTLAGELNEQFF
>TRBJ1-2|.|TRBV29-1|.
TGCAGCGTTGAGAGACAGACAACTAACTATGGCTACACCTTC
CSVERQTTNYGYTF
>TRBJ2-3|.|TRBV7-2|TRBD2
TGTGCCAGCAGCGACGGGACTAGCGGCACAGATACGCAGTATTTT
CASSDGTSGTDTQYF
>TRBJ1-5|.|TRBV6-2/TRBV6-3|TRBD1
TGTGCCAGCAGTAGGGACAGGGTTACCAATCAGCCCCAGCATTTT
CASSRDRVTNQPQHF
>TRBJ2-7|.|TRBV27|.
TGTGCCAGCAGCCGCGCGGTGGGCGGCTACGAGCAGTACTTC
CASSRAVGGYEQYF
>TRBJ2-5|.|TRBV5-1|TRBD2
TGCGCCAGCAGCTTAGGGACTAGCGGGGGACAAGAGACCCAGTACTTC
CASSLGTSGGQETQYF
>TRBJ1-2|.|TRBV12-5|.
TGTGCTAGTGGCCTGGACGGCTACCGTTATGGCTACACCTTC
CASGLDGYRYGYTF
>TRBJ1-1|.|TRBV7-3|TRBD1
TGTGCCAGCAGCCGGGACAGGGGGTTGACTTTCTTT
CASSRDRGLTFF
>TRBJ2-5|once|TRBV10-3|.
TGTGCCATCAGAAAGGGTGGGAACCAAGAGACCCAGTACTTC
CAIRKGGNQETQYF
>TRBJ1-5|.|TRBV6-5|.
TGTGCCATCAGGACAGCCTGTCAGCCCCAGCATTTT
CAIRTACQPQHF
>TRBJ1-1|.|TRBV30|.
TGTGCCTGGATCGTAAGGGACCTTTCTCGCACTGAAGCTTTCTTT
CAWIVRDLSRTEAFF
>TRBJ2-1|.|TRBV7-3|TRBD2
TGTGCCAGCAGCTTAACACGACTAGCGGGGCTAAATGAGCAGTTCTTC
CASSLTRLAGLNEQFF
>TRBJ1-6|.|TRBV28|.
TGTGCCAGCAGCCCGTCCGCTTCACCCCTCCACTTT
CASSPSASPLHF
>TRBJ1-1|.|TRBV7-9|.
TGTGCCAGCAGCTTGACAGAGACTGAAGCTTTCTTT
CASSLTETEAFF
>TRBJ1-3|.|TRBV11-2|.
TGTGCCAGCAGCACGAGGCCCGGACTGTTCTCTGGAAACACCATATATTTT
CASSTRPGLFSGNTIYF
>TRBJ1-5|.|TRBV7-8|.
TGTGCCAGCGAGGGGCACCCTCCTGGTGGGCCCCAGCATTTT
CASEGHPPGGPQHF
>TRBJ1-4|.|TRBV25-1|.
TGTGCCAGCAGTGAATTCCGGGGCGGGGCGAGTGAAAAACTGTTTTTT
CASSEFRGGASEKLFF
>TRBJ2-1|once|TRBV7-3|TRBD2
TGTGCCAGCAGCTTACTAGCGGAGTCCTACAATGAGCAGTTCTTC
CASSLLAESYNEQFF
>TRBJ2-2|few|TRBV3-1/TRBV3-2|.
TGTGCCAGCAGCCAAGATAACGGAACCGGGGAGCTGTTTTTT
CASSQDNGTGELFF
>TRBJ1-3|.|TRBV2|.
TGTGCCAGCATCGGGGGGGCGCGGGCGTCTGGAAACACCATATATTTT
CASIGGARASGNTIYF
>TRBJ1-5|.|TRBV7-9|.
TGTGCCAGCAGCACGACAGGAGGTCAGCCCCAGCATTTT
CASSTTGGQPQHF
>TRBJ1-3|.|TRBV2|.
TGTGCCAGCAGTGAATGGGGGGCTCTAGGAAACACCATATATTTT
CASSEWGALGNTIYF
>TRBJ2-1|.|TRBV19|.
TGTGCCAGTAGTCCCCCGATGAGTGCAGGCTACAATGAGCAGTTCTTC
CASSPPMSAGYNEQFF
>TRBJ2-1|.|TRBV5-1|TRBD2
TGCGCCAGCAGCTTCGGGACTATTAATGAGCAGTTCTTC
CASSFGTINEQFF